These T cell receptor beta chains were read from a single sample in a study of CD8 T cells in ankylosing spondylitis. TCRdb used MiXCR to reprocess the 5' RACE reads, holding one entry per CDR3 protein. The table shows 290,000 or so distinct CDR3 sequences, with around 21% occurring only once. The sequenced sample was blood, either unsorted or a sorted T cell fraction (not recorded which). All receptors derive from a female donor with ankylosing spondylitis or in good health (not recorded which). CDR3s include the opening cysteine and the closing phenylalanine or tryptophan. Fields, in order: clone size, V gene, J gene, CDR3 length, D gene, CDR3 protein, CDR3 DNA. The D gene is left open where the match is weak. Clone size is not always given. Where it is, it says once, few, many or a class for expanded clones.

few,TRBV18,TRBJ2-7,15,TRBD2,CASSLTGLAGGEQYF,TGTGCCAGCTCACTGACAGGACTAGCGGGAGGTGAGCAGTACTTC
few,TRBV11-2,TRBJ1-5,13,NA,CASSGGPNQPQHF,TGTGCCAGCAGCGGAGGGCCAAATCAGCCCCAGCATTTT
few,TRBV3-1,TRBJ2-1,13,NA,CASSQVQISEQFF,TGTGCCAGCAGCCAAGTACAGATAAGTGAGCAGTTCTTC
NA,TRBV10-1,TRBJ1-1,13,NA,CASTRTLGTEAFF,TGCGCCAGCACTAGGACATTGGGGACTGAAGCTTTCTTT
NA,TRBV19,TRBJ2-5,12,NA,CASNPGAGTQYF,TGTGCCAGTAACCCGGGGGCAGGGACCCAGTACTTC
NA,TRBV11-2,TRBJ2-1,13,NA,CASSLDHWYEQFF,TGTGCCAGCAGCTTAGACCATTGGTATGAGCAGTTCTTC
many,TRBV11-2,TRBJ2-3,12,NA,CASSLGFDTQYF,TGTGCCAGCAGCTTAGGATTCGATACGCAGTATTTT
NA,TRBV15,TRBJ2-7,16,NA,CATSRVRSFWDYEQYF,TGTGCCACCAGCAGAGTTAGGAGCTTCTGGGACTACGAGCAGTACTTC
NA,TRBV6-5,TRBJ2-1,15,NA,CASSYQSPSYNEQFF,TGTGCCAGCAGTTATCAAAGCCCCTCCTACAATGAGCAGTTCTTC
few,TRBV4-3,TRBJ1-1,13,NA,CASSQDRGAEAFF,TGCGCCAGCAGCCAAGATAGGGGGGCTGAAGCTTTCTTT
NA,TRBV12-3/TRBV12-4,TRBJ2-6,15,NA,CASSRALSGANVLTF,TGTGCCAGCAGCCGGGCCTTATCTGGGGCCAACGTCCTGACTTTC
NA,TRBV10-3,TRBJ1-5,13,TRBD1,CAIPGQGRQPQHF,TGTGCCATCCCGGGACAGGGACGGCAGCCCCAGCATTTT
NA,TRBV7-6,TRBJ2-2,16,NA,CASSPFSGPNTGELFF,TGTGCCAGCAGCCCCTTTAGCGGTCCGAACACCGGGGAGCTGTTTTTT
NA,TRBV7-2,TRBJ2-1,16,TRBD2,CASSLFSGRASNEQFF,TGTGCCAGCAGCTTATTTAGCGGGAGGGCGTCCAATGAGCAGTTCTTC
few,TRBV20-1,TRBJ2-7,15,NA,CSARDPARAGYEQYF,TGCAGTGCTAGAGATCCAGCTAGAGCTGGCTACGAGCAGTACTTC
NA,TRBV6-1,TRBJ1-1,14,TRBD1,CASKGSGGNTEAFF,TGTGCCAGCAAAGGTTCAGGGGGGAACACTGAAGCTTTCTTT
few,TRBV28,TRBJ2-7,14,TRBD1,CASSFLGQRYEQYF,TGTGCCAGCAGTTTTTTGGGACAGCGCTACGAGCAGTACTTC
NA,TRBV11-2,TRBJ1-1,12,NA,CASSLDRSEAFF,TGTGCCAGCAGCTTAGATCGGAGTGAAGCTTTCTTT
few,TRBV30,TRBJ2-5,14,TRBD1,CAWRAQGAGETQYF,TGTGCCTGGAGGGCACAGGGGGCGGGAGAGACCCAGTACTTC
many,TRBV28,TRBJ2-1,16,TRBD1,CASSQTGTGNRGEQFF,TGTGCCAGCAGTCAAACCGGGACAGGGAATAGGGGTGAGCAGTTCTTC
few,TRBV9,TRBJ1-5,15,NA,CASSVGGAPRQPQHF,TGTGCCAGCAGCGTAGGTGGAGCGCCGCGTCAGCCCCAGCATTTT
once,TRBV19,TRBJ2-3,13,NA,CASSSRDTDTQYF,TGTGCCAGTAGTAGCCGGGATACAGATACGCAGTATTTT
NA,TRBV20-1,TRBJ2-2,12,NA,CSATESTGELFF,TGCAGTGCTACCGAGAGCACCGGGGAGCTGTTTTTT
NA,TRBV5-1,TRBJ2-3,16,TRBD2,CASSLAVAGERDTQYF,TGCGCCAGCAGCTTGGCCGTAGCGGGAGAGAGAGATACGCAGTATTTT
NA,TRBV2,TRBJ2-4,17,NA,CASSVLVTVLAKNIQYF,TGTGCCAGCAGTGTCCTCGTGACAGTCCTAGCCAAAAACATTCAGTACTTC
many,TRBV20-1,TRBJ2-7,15,TRBD2,CSARDAPSGSYEQYF,TGCAGTGCTAGAGATGCTCCTAGCGGCTCCTACGAGCAGTACTTC
NA,TRBV29-1,TRBJ2-5,12,NA,CSVVGSGETQYF,TGCAGCGTTGTAGGGTCCGGAGAGACCCAGTACTTC
few,TRBV20-1,TRBJ2-5,16,TRBD2,CSARDPRVAGEETQYF,TGCAGTGCTAGAGATCCGCGGGTAGCGGGAGAGGAGACCCAGTACTTC
many,TRBV4-3,TRBJ2-5,14,TRBD1,CASSQGQGTETQYF,TGCGCCAGCAGCCAAGGACAGGGGACGGAGACCCAGTACTTC
NA,TRBV11-3,TRBJ2-1,15,NA,CASSLGRGLRGEQFF,TGTGCCAGCAGCTTAGGGAGGGGGCTCCGGGGTGAGCAGTTCTTC
many,TRBV12-3/TRBV12-4,TRBJ2-7,15,TRBD2,CASSSEAGVTYEQYF,TGTGCCAGCAGTTCAGAAGCGGGAGTGACCTACGAGCAGTACTTC
few,TRBV10-2,TRBJ2-7,15,TRBD2,CASSESTSGTYEQYF,TGCGCCAGCAGTGAGTCTACTAGCGGAACCTACGAGCAGTACTTC
few,TRBV12-3/TRBV12-4,TRBJ1-1,12,NA,CASSHGGFAAFF,TGTGCCAGCAGTCATGGGGGTTTCGCAGCTTTCTTT
few,TRBV25-1,TRBJ2-5,16,TRBD1,CASSDHRDRLQETQYF,TGTGCCAGCAGTGATCACCGGGACAGGCTCCAAGAGACCCAGTACTTC
NA,TRBV12-3/TRBV12-4,TRBJ2-1,14,NA,CASNQGIWGNEQFF,TGTGCCAGCAATCAAGGGATTTGGGGCAATGAGCAGTTCTTC
few,TRBV12-3/TRBV12-4,TRBJ1-1,15,NA,CASSPLVAMNTEAFF,TGTGCCAGCAGTCCTTTGGTGGCCATGAACACTGAAGCTTTCTTT
NA,TRBV6-1,TRBJ1-1,15,NA,CASRPSSSRNTEAFF,TGTGCCAGCAGACCGAGCTCGAGCCGGAACACTGAAGCTTTCTTT
few,TRBV18,TRBJ2-7,15,TRBD2,CASSPGAGGPGEQYF,TGTGCCAGCTCACCGGGAGCGGGAGGGCCTGGCGAGCAGTACTTC
NA,TRBV7-9,TRBJ2-1,15,TRBD1,CASSYGQGLNNEQFF,TGTGCCAGCAGTTACGGACAGGGGTTGAACAATGAGCAGTTCTTC
NA,TRBV20-1,TRBJ1-6,13,NA,CSAPVGRNSPLHF,TGCAGTGCTCCAGTGGGGAGGAATTCACCCCTCCACTTT
NA,TRBV2,TRBJ2-7,18,TRBD1,CASSRIGTGGAKPYEQYF,TGTGCCAGCAGTCGCATAGGGACAGGGGGCGCGAAACCCTACGAGCAGTACTTC
few,TRBV4-1,TRBJ1-1,15,TRBD1,CASSQESGGITEAFF,TGCGCCAGCAGCCAAGAATCAGGGGGAATCACTGAAGCTTTCTTT
once,TRBV20-1,TRBJ1-1,13,NA,CSAGSTGGEGAFF,TGCAGTGCTGGATCGACGGGGGGCGAAGGAGCTTTCTTT
NA,TRBV18,TRBJ2-3,18,NA,CASSPPQRGGVSTDTQYF,TGTGCCAGCTCACCACCCCAGCGCGGGGGCGTGAGCACAGATACGCAGTATTTT
NA,TRBV6-1,TRBJ2-7,15,TRBD1,CASTPRQGSSYEQYF,TGTGCCAGCACCCCTCGACAGGGAAGCTCCTACGAGCAGTACTTC
few,TRBV4-3,TRBJ2-1,16,TRBD2,CASSQVFGTRSNEQFF,TGCGCCAGCAGCCAAGTTTTCGGGACTAGGAGCAATGAGCAGTTCTTC
NA,TRBV5-3,TRBJ2-1,17,NA,CARSFPSYLGRNNEQFF,TGTGCCAGAAGCTTTCCGAGTTATTTGGGTCGTAACAATGAGCAGTTCTTC
many,TRBV20-1,TRBJ2-7,14,NA,CSARDWLAVYEQYF,TGCAGTGCTAGAGATTGGCTAGCAGTTTACGAGCAGTACTTC
NA,TRBV6-1,TRBJ2-5,17,TRBD1,CASREGPGQGYQETQYF,TGTGCCAGCAGAGAGGGACCGGGACAGGGGTACCAAGAGACCCAGTACTTC
many,TRBV30,TRBJ2-7,12,NA,CAWGLTAYEQYF,TGTGCCTGGGGTCTGACAGCCTACGAGCAGTACTTC
NA,TRBV7-2,TRBJ1-6,15,NA,CASSLVGAAYSPLHF,TGTGCCAGCAGCTTAGTGGGAGCGGCTTATTCACCCCTCCACTTT
few,TRBV25-1,TRBJ2-1,16,NA,CASSEEGGWSYNEQFF,TGTGCCAGCAGTGAGGAAGGGGGATGGTCCTACAATGAGCAGTTCTTC
few,TRBV7-3,TRBJ2-3,16,TRBD2,CASSRDGRRSTDTQYF,TGTGCCAGCAGCCGAGACGGGAGGCGGAGCACAGATACGCAGTATTTT
NA,TRBV4-3,TRBJ2-1,14,NA,CASSQATNYNEQFF,TGCGCCAGCAGCCAAGCCACTAATTACAATGAGCAGTTCTTC
NA,TRBV7-2,TRBJ2-5,15,TRBD1,CASSLGGRGLETQYF,TGTGCCAGCAGCTTAGGGGGCAGGGGGCTAGAGACCCAGTACTTC
NA,TRBV7-9,TRBJ2-3,15,NA,CASSTTGLPTDTQYF,TGTGCCAGCAGCACCACAGGGCTTCCCACAGATACGCAGTATTTT
once,TRBV2,TRBJ2-1,12,NA,CASGPSGWEQFF,TGTGCCAGCGGGCCTTCGGGATGGGAGCAGTTCTTC